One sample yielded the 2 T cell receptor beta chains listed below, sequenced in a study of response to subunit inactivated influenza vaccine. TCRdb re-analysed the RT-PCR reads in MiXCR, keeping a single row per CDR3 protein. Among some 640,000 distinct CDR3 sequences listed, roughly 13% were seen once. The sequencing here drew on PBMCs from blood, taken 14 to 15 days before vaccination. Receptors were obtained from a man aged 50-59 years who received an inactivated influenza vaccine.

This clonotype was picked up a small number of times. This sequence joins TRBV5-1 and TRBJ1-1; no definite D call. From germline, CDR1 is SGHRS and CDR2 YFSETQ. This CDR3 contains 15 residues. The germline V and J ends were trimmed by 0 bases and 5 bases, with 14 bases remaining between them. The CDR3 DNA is TGCGCCAGCAGCTTGGATGGGATCTCGGGGACTGAAGCTTTCTTT. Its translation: CASSLDGISGTEAFF.

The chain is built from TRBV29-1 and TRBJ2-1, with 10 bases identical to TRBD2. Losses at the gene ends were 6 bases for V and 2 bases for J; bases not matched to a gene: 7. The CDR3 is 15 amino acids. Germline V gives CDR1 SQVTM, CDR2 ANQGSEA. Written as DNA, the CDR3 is TGCAGCGTACCTAGCGGGAGTAACACCTACAATGAGCAGTTCTTC. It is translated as CSVPSGSNTYNEQFF.